This entry lists 20 T cell receptor beta chains sequenced from one sample in a study of PD-L1 blockade in urothelial cancer. Profiled with immunoSEQ multiplex PCR; TCRdb holds only in-frame clones, not every one. The data contain fewer than 95,000 clones, 65% to 85% of them singletons. As to time point: pretreatment peripheral blood. Here the sequenced sample was PBMCs, taken around atezolizumab (anti-PD-L1) treatment. Source of these receptors: a man in his 60s with urothelial cancer.

V is TRBV4-2 and J is TRBJ2-2; 10 nucleotides line up with TRBD1. Germline loops: CDR1 LGHNA, CDR2 YNFKEQ. V dropped 3 bases and J dropped 2; count of bases not matched to a gene: 18. This CDR3 is built from 21 residues. CDR3 region: CASSQRPGTGDLLFNTGELFF. CDR3 in DNA: TGTGCCAGCAGCCAGCGCCCCGGGACAGGGGACTTGCTGTTTAACACCGGGGAGCTGTTTTTT.

The V call is TRBV10-3, the J call TRBJ1-2; D might be TRBD1 (5 bases). The CDR3 is 20 amino acids. In germline, CDR1 is ENHRY, CDR2 SYGVKD. The V end was cut by 6 bases, the J end by 2 bases, with 31 bases between. The CDR3 coding sequence is TGTGCCATCAGATTACAGGCGGTTGACGGGGGATCCCCGAAAAACTATGGCTACACCTTC. Protein product: CAIRLQAVDGGSPKNYGYTF.

The chain uses TRBV18 and TRBJ2-5, with D possibly being TRBD1 (6 bases). This CDR3 spans 14 amino acids. The V gene lost 0 bases and the J gene lost 5 bases, with 10 bases spanning the gap. Looked up from germline, CDR1 is KGHSH and CDR2 is LQKENI. The CDR3: CASSPPWGLETQYF. CDR3 DNA sequence: TGTGCCAGCTCACCACCGTGGGGGCTGGAGACCCAGTACTTC. Full variable domain (missing parts from reference TRBV18 and TRBJ2-5): NAGVMQNPRHLVRRRGQEARLRCSPMKGHSHVYWYRQLPEEGLKFMVYLQKENIIDESGMPKERFSAEFPKEGPSILRIQQVVRGDSAAYFCASSPPWGLETQYFGPGTRLLVL.

This clone has just one count. J is TRBJ2-7 and V is TRBV28, with 7 bases lining up with TRBD1. Germline lookup yields CDR1 MDHEN and CDR2 SYDVKM. The CDR3 is made up of 15 amino acids. Trimming removed 5 bases from V and 2 bases from J; junction bases left unmatched: 9. The CDR3 coding sequence is TGTGCCAGCAGTCGCCCGAGGGACAGCACCTACGAGCAGTACTTC. Translating it yields CASSRPRDSTYEQYF.

The chain is built from TRBV7-2 and TRBJ2-4; TRBD2 agrees at 7 bases. CDR3 length: 16 residues. Trimming took 5 bases from V and 7 from J; bases not matched to a gene: 14. Germline loops: CDR1 SGHTA, CDR2 FQGNSA. The CDR3 sequence: CASSPAPGRGWNIQYF. DNA for the CDR3: TGTGCCAGCAGCCCGGCCCCGGGGAGGGGTTGGAACATTCAGTACTTC.

The sample holds one count of this clone. This chain uses TRBV29-1 with TRBJ2-1; 7 positions match TRBD1. There are 13 residues in the CDR3. J was trimmed by 3 bases and V by 4 bases; bases with no gene match: 3. The germline CDR1 and CDR2 sequences are SQVTM and ANQGSEA. CDR3 loop: CSVGQGGYNEQFF. CDR3 bases: TGCAGCGTTGGACAGGGTGGCTACAATGAGCAGTTCTTC.

The chain combines TRBV7-2 with TRBJ2-5, with D possibly being TRBD2 (6 bases). CDR3 size: 14 residues. The V end lost 0 bases, the J end lost 4 bases, and 9 bases lay between the germline ends. The germline CDR1 and CDR2 sequences are SGHTA and FQGNSA. In nucleotides, the CDR3 is TGTGCCAGCAGCTTAGCGAAGCGGGTAGAGACCCAGTACTTC. Translation gives CASSLAKRVETQYF.

This rearrangement joins TRBV9 to TRBJ2-1; a possible D gene is TRBD2 (5 bases). V was trimmed by 0 bases and J by 6 bases, leaving 16 bases between them. From germline, CDR1 is SGDLS and CDR2 YYNGEE. CDR3 size: 16 residues. The CDR3 DNA reads TGTGCCAGCAGCGTAGAAGCACACCCAAGCGGCAATGAGCAGTTCTTC. Encoded protein: CASSVEAHPSGNEQFF.

This clone was seen only a few times. The genes are TRBV29-1 and TRBJ2-5; 7 bases agree with TRBD2. Trimming removed 6 bases from V and 3 bases from J; junction bases left unmatched: 7. Germline V gene data show CDR1 as SQVTM and CDR2 as ANQGSEA. The CDR3 is 13 amino acids. The CDR3 reads CSVDGTIKETQYF. The CDR3, as DNA: TGCAGCGTGGACGGGACTATAAAAGAGACCCAGTACTTC.

The J gene is TRBJ2-7, the V gene TRBV4-1, with D possibly TRBD1 on 6 matching bases. Trimming shortened V by 1 base and J by 5 bases, and 9 bases separated the two germline ends. The CDR3 is made up of 13 amino acids. Germline V CDR1 and CDR2: MGHRA, YSYEKL. CDR3 DNA sequence: TGCGCCAGCAGCCAAGGTACAGGGAACGAGCAGTACTTC. This codes for CASSQGTGNEQYF.

The chain links TRBV5-1 to TRBJ2-7; 12 nucleotides align to TRBD1. Germline values: CDR1 SGHRS, CDR2 YFSETQ. V shed 4 bases, J shed 6 bases, and the junction held 8 bases outside the gene matches. The CDR3 totals 15 residues. In DNA form, the CDR3 reads TGCGCCAGCAGCCACGGGGACAGGGGGCCCCTCGAGCAGTACTTC. It specifies CASSHGDRGPLEQYF. Supplemented by reference TRBV5-1 and TRBJ2-7, the full variable domain reads KAGVTQTPRYLIKTRGQQVTLSCSPISGHRSVSWYQQTPGQGLQFLFEYFSETQRNKGNFPGRFSGRQFSNSRSEMNVSTLELGDSALYLCASSHGDRGPLEQYFGPGTRLTVT.

The chain links TRBV5-5 to TRBJ2-7; TRBD2 matches 11 bases. Unmatched junction bases numbered 11, after V lost 9 bases and J lost 6 bases. Germline V gives CDR1 SGHKS, CDR2 YYEKEE (reference sequence). CDR3 length: 14 amino acids. CDR3 bases: TGTGCCACTGGAGCGGCTAGCGGGGGGCTCGAGCAGTACTTC. Amino acids: CATGAASGGLEQYF.

This clone has just one count. J is TRBJ2-2 and V is TRBV6-1; TRBD1 matches 9 bases. With V trimmed by 8 bases and J by 2 bases, 3 bases remained unmatched. This CDR3 contains 14 residues. Germline CDR1 MNHNS, CDR2 SASEGT. CDR3: CASRDRENTGELFF. Here the CDR3 DNA reads TGTGCCAGCCGGGACAGGGAAAACACCGGGGAGCTGTTTTTT.

The chain employs TRBV7-2 and TRBJ2-5; 10 positions match TRBD2. The junction had 6 bases not matched to a gene; V was cut back by 3 bases and J by 5 bases. The germline V gene has CDR1 SGHTA and CDR2 FQGNSA. CDR3 size: 15 residues. CDR3 DNA sequence: TGTGCCAGCAGCTTGAGCGGGGGGGCCTCGGAGACCCAGTACTTC. Protein: CASSLSGGASETQYF.

The rearrangement links TRBV6-1 to TRBJ1-4; 7 bases match TRBD1. There are 15 residues in the CDR3. Germline trimming cut 6 bases from V and 2 bases from J; bases unmatched to any gene: 6. The germline gives CDR1 MNHNS, CDR2 SASEGT. The CDR3 region has the DNA TGTGCCAGCAGGGATCCGACAGGGACTAATGAAAAACTGTTTTTT. Its translation is CASRDPTGTNEKLFF.

The chain carries TRBV29-1 and TRBJ1-3; D call uncertain. Trimming shortened V by 0 bases and J by 10 bases, and 16 bases separated the two germline ends. Germline V gene sequence: CDR1 SQVTM, CDR2 ANQGSEA. The CDR3 covers 14 residues. CDR3 residues: CSVEDLRPFGTIYF. CDR3 coding DNA: TGCAGCGTTGAAGACTTGCGCCCATTCGGGACCATATATTTT.

This clone was detected only a few times. This chain joins TRBV18 and TRBJ2-7; TRBD2 agrees at 13 bases. CDR3 length: 15 residues. Germline V gene sequence: CDR1 KGHSH, CDR2 LQKENI. With V trimmed by 5 bases and J by 2 bases, 3 bases remained unmatched. The CDR3 region is CASSSGLAGAYEQYF. The CDR3 DNA follows: TGTGCCAGCTCATCCGGACTAGCGGGGGCCTACGAGCAGTACTTC.

The gene calls are TRBV6-5 and TRBJ2-1, with TRBD2 identical over 8 bases. V lost 6 bases, J lost 3 bases, and 7 bases stayed unmatched. This CDR3 is built from 15 residues. CDR1 is MNHEY, CDR2 SVGAGI, per germline. The CDR3 region is CASSRAGAYYNEQFF. The CDR3 bases are TGTGCCAGCAGCCGAGCGGGGGCATACTACAATGAGCAGTTCTTC.

This clone has only a few counts. This chain connects TRBV21-1 to TRBJ2-5; the D call TRBD1 from the table was never checked on the DNA. TRBV21-1 is given as a pseudogene. The CDR3 is 17 amino acids. The CDR3: CASSPRVGQGYQETQYF. The CDR3 DNA reads as TGTGCCAGCAGCCCTAGAGTGGGACAGGGCTACCAAGAGACCCAGTACTTC.

This clone was detected a few times. The chain employs TRBV14 and TRBJ1-1, with 7 bases that match TRBD1. V was pared by 4 bases and J by 3 bases, with 5 bases of the junction left unmatched. Germline lookup yields CDR1 SGHDN and CDR2 FVKESK. The CDR3 spans 14 residues. The DNA for the CDR3 is TGTGCCAGCAGCCCACAGGGGCGGTACACTGAAGCTTTCTTT. Translation gives CASSPQGRYTEAFF. The full variable domain, in which reference TRBV14 and TRBJ1-1 provide the parts outside the CDR3, is EAGVTQFPSHSVIEKGQTVTLRCDPISGHDNLYWYRRVMGKEIKFLLHFVKESKQDESGMPNNRFLAERTGGTYSTLKVQPAELEDSGVYFCASSPQGRYTEAFFGQGTRLTVV.